The T cell receptor beta chain described here comes from a study of cytomegalovirus exposure and HLA in healthy donors. Use of 60 Vbeta and 13 Jbeta primers characterized the PCR. Assay used: immunoSEQ multiplex PCR; TCRdb lists only in-frame clones, some missing. The sample comprises roughly 100,000 clones, about 69% of which are singletons, and 16% rests with the top ten. The specimen sequenced was PBMCs. The receptor was isolated from a woman aged 18-30 years in good health and CMV-seropositive.

In nucleotides, the CDR3 is TGTGCCAGCTCACCCGAGGTTTTGGGAGCCTACAATGAGCAGTTCTTC. This sequence encodes CASSPEVLGAYNEQFF. The V gene is TRBV18, the J gene TRBJ2-1; D is possibly TRBD2 (5 bases). The CDR3 contains 16 residues. Germline CDR1 KGHSH, CDR2 LQKENI. V lost 3 bases and J 2 bases, leaving 14 bases between the germline ends. The full variable domain, rest sourced from reference TRBV18 and TRBJ2-1, is NAGVMQNPRHLVRRRGQEARLRCSPMKGHSHVYWYRQLPEEGLKFMVYLQKENIIDESGMPKERFSAEFPKEGPSILRIQQVVRGDSAAYFCASSPEVLGAYNEQFFGPGTRLTVL.